A selection of T cell receptor beta chains follows, all from one sample in a study of neurological immune-mediated disorders. TCRdb recomputed calls from the 5' RACE reads with MiXCR, one row per CDR3 protein. The table has 46,000 or so distinct CDR3 sequences, around 4.5% seen once. Sample: PBMCs. The receptor source for this set is a woman aged 55 to 70 with multiple sclerosis. CDR3s include the opening cysteine and the closing phenylalanine or tryptophan. The D gene is left open where the match is weak. Clone sizes are given selectively: once, few, many, or a class where the clone is expanded.

many	TRBV7-2	NA	TRBJ2-7	TGTGCCAGCAGCCACGGTTTTCGACAAGGGATCCGGGAGCAGTACTTC	CASSHGFRQGIREQYF
many	TRBV5-1	TRBD1	TRBJ1-2	TGCGCCAGCAGCCCGACAGGGGCCTATGGCTACACCTTC	CASSPTGAYGYTF
many	TRBV12-3/TRBV12-4	TRBD1	TRBJ1-4	TGTGCCAGCAGAACAGGGGTTGAAAAACTGTTTTTT	CASRTGVEKLFF
many	TRBV5-1	NA	TRBJ2-1	TGCGCCAGCAGCTTGGGTCTCAATGAGCAGTTCTTC	CASSLGLNEQFF
many	TRBV9	NA	TRBJ1-4	TGTGCCAGCAGCTTCAGCGGGGAGGAGGAAAAACTGTTTTTT	CASSFSGEEEKLFF
NA	TRBV7-2	NA	TRBJ1-5	TGTGCCAGCAGCTGGGGGGGGAGCCAGCCCCAGCATTTT	CASSWGGSQPQHF
many	TRBV3-1	NA	TRBJ2-1	TGTGCCAGCAGCCAAGCGCTAGGATACAATGAGCAGTTCTTC	CASSQALGYNEQFF
NA	TRBV7-2	TRBD2	TRBJ2-3	TGTGCCAGCAGCTTAGAAGCGGGAGAATGGGATACGCAGTATTTT	CASSLEAGEWDTQYF
many	TRBV4-1	NA	TRBJ2-1	TGCGCCAGCAGCCAAGTCGACGGACTGGAGTTCTTC	CASSQVDGLEFF
many	TRBV9	TRBD1	TRBJ2-3	TGTGCCAGCAGCTTCGGACAGGGAACAGATACGCAGTATTTT	CASSFGQGTDTQYF
many	TRBV3-1	NA	TRBJ1-2	TGTGCCAGCAGCCAAGGGGCAGACTCCTATGGCTACACCTTC	CASSQGADSYGYTF
many	TRBV7-2	NA	TRBJ2-2	TGTGCCAGCAGCTTACACGGCTCGAACACCGGGGAGCTGTTTTTT	CASSLHGSNTGELFF
many	TRBV20-1	NA	TRBJ2-7	TGCAGTGCTAGTTATGGCTACGAGCAGTACTTC	CSASYGYEQYF